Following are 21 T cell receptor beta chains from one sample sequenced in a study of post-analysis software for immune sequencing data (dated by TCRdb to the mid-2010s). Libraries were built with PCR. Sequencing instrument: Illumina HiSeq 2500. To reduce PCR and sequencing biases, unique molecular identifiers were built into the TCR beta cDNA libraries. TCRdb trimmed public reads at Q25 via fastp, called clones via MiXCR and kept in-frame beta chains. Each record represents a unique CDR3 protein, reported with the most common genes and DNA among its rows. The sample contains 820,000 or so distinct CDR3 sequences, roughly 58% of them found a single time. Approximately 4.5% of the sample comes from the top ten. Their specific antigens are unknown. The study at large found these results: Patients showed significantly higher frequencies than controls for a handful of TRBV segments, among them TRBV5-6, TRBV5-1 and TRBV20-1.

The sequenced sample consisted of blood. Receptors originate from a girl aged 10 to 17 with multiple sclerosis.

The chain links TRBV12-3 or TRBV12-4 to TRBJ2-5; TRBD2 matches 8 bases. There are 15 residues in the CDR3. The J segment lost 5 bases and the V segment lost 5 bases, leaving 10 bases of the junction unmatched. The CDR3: CASSVDGRAGETQYF. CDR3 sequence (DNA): TGTGCCAGCAGTGTAGACGGGAGGGCCGGGGAGACCCAGTACTTC.

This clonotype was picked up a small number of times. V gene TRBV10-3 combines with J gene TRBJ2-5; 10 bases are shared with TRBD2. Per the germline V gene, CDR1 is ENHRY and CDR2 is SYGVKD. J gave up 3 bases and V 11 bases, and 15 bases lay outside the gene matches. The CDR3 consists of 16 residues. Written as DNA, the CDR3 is TGTGCCGCCCTCGGGAACCCGAGCGGGAGGGAAGAGACCCAGTACTTC. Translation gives CAALGNPSGREETQYF.

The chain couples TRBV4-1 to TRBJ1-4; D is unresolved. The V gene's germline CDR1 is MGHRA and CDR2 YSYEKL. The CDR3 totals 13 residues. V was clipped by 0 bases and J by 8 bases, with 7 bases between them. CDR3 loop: CASSQDPQEKLFF. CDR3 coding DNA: TGCGCCAGCAGCCAAGATCCCCAGGAAAAACTGTTTTTT.

CDR3 bases: TGTGCCAGCAGTCCCCGGGACGGGAGCAATCAGCCCCAGCATTTT. Its translation: CASSPRDGSNQPQHF. This chain links TRBV9 with TRBJ1-5, with a possible D match to TRBD1 (5 bases). V was clipped by 5 bases and J by 1 base, with 13 bases between them. The CDR3 runs 15 residues. Germline CDR1 SGDLS, CDR2 YYNGEE. The variable domain in full, with the rest retrieved from reference TRBV9 and TRBJ1-5, is DSGVTQTPKHLITATGQRVTLRCSPRSGDLSVYWYQQSLDQGLQFLIQYYNGEERAKGNILERFSAQQFPDLHSELNLSSLELGDSALYFCASSPRDGSNQPQHFGDGTRLSIL.

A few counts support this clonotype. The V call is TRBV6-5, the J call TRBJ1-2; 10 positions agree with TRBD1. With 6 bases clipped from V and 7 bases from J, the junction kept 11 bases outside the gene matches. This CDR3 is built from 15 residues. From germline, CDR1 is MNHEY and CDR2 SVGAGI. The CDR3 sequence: CASRPGTGVVSGYTF. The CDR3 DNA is TGTGCCAGCAGGCCCGGGACAGGGGTTGTTAGTGGCTACACCTTC.

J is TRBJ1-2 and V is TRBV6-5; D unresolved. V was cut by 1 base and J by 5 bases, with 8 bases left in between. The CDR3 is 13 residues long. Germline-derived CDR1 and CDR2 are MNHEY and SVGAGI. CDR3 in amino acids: CASSYWTGYGYTF. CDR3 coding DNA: TGTGCCAGCAGTTACTGGACGGGTTATGGCTACACCTTC.

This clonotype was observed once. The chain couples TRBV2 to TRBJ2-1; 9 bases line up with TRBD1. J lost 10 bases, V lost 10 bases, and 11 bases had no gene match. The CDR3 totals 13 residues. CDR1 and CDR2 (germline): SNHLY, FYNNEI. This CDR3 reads CAITGTGPGEQFF. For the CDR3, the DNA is TGTGCCATCACAGGGACAGGGCCGGGAGAGCAGTTCTTC.

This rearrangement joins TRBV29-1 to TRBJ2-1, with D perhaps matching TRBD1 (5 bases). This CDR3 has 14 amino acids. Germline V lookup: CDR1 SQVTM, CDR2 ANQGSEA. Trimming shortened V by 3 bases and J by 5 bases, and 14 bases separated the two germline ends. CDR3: CSVEGRAKNNEQFF. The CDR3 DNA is TGCAGCGTTGAGGGCAGGGCCAAAAACAATGAGCAGTTCTTC.

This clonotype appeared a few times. The CDR3 is CSAPRRANNEQFF. For the CDR3, the DNA is TGCAGTGCTCCTCGGCGGGCTAACAATGAGCAGTTCTTC. V is TRBV20-1 and J is TRBJ2-1; TRBD2 might be the D (5 bases). Germline CDR1 DFQATT, CDR2 SNEGSKA (reference sequence). The CDR3 runs to 13 residues. The germline V and J ends were trimmed by 5 bases and 5 bases, with 13 bases remaining between them.

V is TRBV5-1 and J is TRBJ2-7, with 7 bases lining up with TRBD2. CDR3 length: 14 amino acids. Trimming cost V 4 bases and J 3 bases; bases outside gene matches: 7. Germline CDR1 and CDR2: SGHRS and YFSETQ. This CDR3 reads CASSLAETNYEQYF. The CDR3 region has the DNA TGCGCCAGCAGCCTAGCGGAGACTAACTACGAGCAGTACTTC.

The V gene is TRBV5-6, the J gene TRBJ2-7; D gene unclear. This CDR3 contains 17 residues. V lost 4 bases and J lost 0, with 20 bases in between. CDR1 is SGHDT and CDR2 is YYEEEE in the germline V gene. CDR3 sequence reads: CASSLITAVSFSYEQYF. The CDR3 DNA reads TGTGCCAGCAGCCTCATCACAGCTGTATCATTCTCCTACGAGCAGTACTTC.

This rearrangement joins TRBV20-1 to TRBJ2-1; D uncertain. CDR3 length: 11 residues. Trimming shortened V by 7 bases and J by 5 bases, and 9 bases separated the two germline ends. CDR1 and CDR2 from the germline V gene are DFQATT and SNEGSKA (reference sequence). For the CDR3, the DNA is TGCAGTGGATTCCTGAACAATGAGCAGTTCTTC. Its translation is CSGFLNNEQFF.

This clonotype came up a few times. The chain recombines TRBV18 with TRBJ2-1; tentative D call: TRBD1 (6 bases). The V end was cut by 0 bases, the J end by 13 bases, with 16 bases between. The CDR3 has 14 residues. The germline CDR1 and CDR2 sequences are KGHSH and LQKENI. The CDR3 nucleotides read TGTGCCAGCTCACCACCCCTTCCCGCCAGGGGACAGTTCTTC. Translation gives CASSPPLPARGQFF.

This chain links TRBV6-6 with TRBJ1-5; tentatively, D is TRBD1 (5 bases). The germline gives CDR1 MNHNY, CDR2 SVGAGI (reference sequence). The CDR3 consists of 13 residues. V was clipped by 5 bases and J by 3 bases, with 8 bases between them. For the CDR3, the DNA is TGTGCCAGCAGTACAGGATACAATCAGCCCCAGCATTTT. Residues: CASSTGYNQPQHF.

The CDR3 nucleotides are TGTGCCAGCAGCTTAGTACTGATGACAGGGGGCTCCTACGAGCAGTACTTC. Translated, it gives CASSLVLMTGGSYEQYF. V is TRBV11-2 and J is TRBJ2-7, with 9 bases lining up with TRBD1. The CDR3 is made up of 17 amino acids. CDR1 and CDR2 from the germline V gene are SGHAT and FQNNGV. The J segment lost 0 bases and the V segment lost 1 base, leaving 7 bases of the junction unmatched.

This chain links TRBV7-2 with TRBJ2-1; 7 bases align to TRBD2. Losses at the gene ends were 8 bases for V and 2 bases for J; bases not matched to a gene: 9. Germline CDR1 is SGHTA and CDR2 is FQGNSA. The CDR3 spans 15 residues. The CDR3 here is CASLRHRGAYNEQFF. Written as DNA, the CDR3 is TGTGCCAGCCTAAGGCACCGGGGGGCCTACAATGAGCAGTTCTTC. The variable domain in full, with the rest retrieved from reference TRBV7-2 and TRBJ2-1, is GAGVSQSPSNKVTEKGKDVELRCDPISGHTALYWYRQSLGQGLEFLIYFQGNSAPDKSGLPSDRFSAERTGGSVSTLTIQRTQQEDSAVYLCASLRHRGAYNEQFFGPGTRLTVL.

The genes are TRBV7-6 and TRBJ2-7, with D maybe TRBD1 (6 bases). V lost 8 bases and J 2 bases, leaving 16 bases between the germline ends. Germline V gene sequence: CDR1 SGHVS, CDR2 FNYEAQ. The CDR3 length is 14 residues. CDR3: CASSLDSRTYEQYF. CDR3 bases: TGTGCCAGCTCATTGGACAGCCGTACCTACGAGCAGTACTTC. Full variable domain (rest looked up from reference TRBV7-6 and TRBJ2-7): GAGVSQSPRYKVTKRGQDVALRCDPISGHVSLYWYRQALGQGPEFLTYFNYEAQQDKSGLPNDRFSAERPEGSISTLTIQRTEQRDSAMYRCASSLDSRTYEQYFGPGTRLTVT.

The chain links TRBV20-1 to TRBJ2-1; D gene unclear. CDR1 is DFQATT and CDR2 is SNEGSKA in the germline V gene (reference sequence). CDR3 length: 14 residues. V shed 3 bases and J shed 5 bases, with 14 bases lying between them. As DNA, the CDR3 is TGCAGTGCTAGCGGTTCTACCAAAGACAATGAGCAGTTCTTC. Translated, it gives CSASGSTKDNEQFF.

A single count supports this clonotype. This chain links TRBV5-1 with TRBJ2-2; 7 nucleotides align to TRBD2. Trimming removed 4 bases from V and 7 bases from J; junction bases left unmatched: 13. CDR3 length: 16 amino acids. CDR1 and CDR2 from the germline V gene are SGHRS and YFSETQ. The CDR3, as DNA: TGCGCCAGCAGCCCCCCCATGGGAGGGCCCCACGGGGAGCTGTTTTTT. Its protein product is CASSPPMGGPHGELFF.

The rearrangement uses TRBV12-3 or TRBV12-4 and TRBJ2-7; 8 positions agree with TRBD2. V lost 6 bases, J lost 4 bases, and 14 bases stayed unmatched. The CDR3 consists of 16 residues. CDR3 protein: CASSRYPGTSGYEQYF. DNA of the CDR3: TGTGCCAGCAGCCGATATCCCGGGACTAGTGGATACGAGCAGTACTTC.

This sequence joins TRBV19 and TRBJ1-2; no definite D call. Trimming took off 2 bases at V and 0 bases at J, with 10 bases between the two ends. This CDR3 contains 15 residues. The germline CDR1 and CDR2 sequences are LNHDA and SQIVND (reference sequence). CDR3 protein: CASSIYAGANYGYTF. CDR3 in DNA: TGTGCCAGTAGTATATATGCAGGAGCTAACTATGGCTACACCTTC.